What follows are 23 T cell receptor beta chains derived from one specimen sequenced in a study of shared clonotypes between healthy human individuals. Repertoires were generated with immunoSEQ multiplex PCR, while TCRdb's copy carries only in-frame clones and drops some. The sample shows about 600,000 clones, 70% to 80% of them seen only once. The material sequenced was PBMCs. The source is a woman aged 40 to 50 in good health. Some clones in this sample may be carry-over from other donors' samples.

Comment on this clone: One base separates it from a far larger clone, so it is likely a read error. The DNA for the CDR3 is TGTGCCAGCAGCCCAGGACAGAACGCTGAAGCTTTCTTT. As protein: CASSPGQNAEAFF. The chain links TRBV5-4 to TRBJ1-1, with D perhaps matching TRBD1 (6 bases). CDR1 and CDR2 (germline): SGHNT, YYREEE (reference sequence). The CDR3 spans 13 residues.

The rearrangement uses TRBV5-1 and TRBJ2-7; 9 bases are shared with TRBD2. The V gene end was trimmed by 3 bases and the J gene end by 6 bases; junction bases not matched to a gene: 4. The CDR3 length is 13 residues. Germline assignment: CDR1 SGHRS and CDR2 YFSETQ. CDR3 sequence reads: CASSSGLAAEQYF. Here the CDR3 DNA reads TGCGCCAGCAGCTCGGGACTAGCTGCCGAGCAGTACTTC.

The chain has TRBV7-3 and TRBJ2-4; TRBD1 matches 7 bases. After removal of 1 base from V and 1 base from J, the junction contained 13 bases not matched to a gene. This CDR3 is built from 19 residues. In germline, CDR1 is SGHTA, CDR2 FQGTGA. The chain's CDR3 is CASSLIRDSSPTAKNIQYF. CDR3 coding DNA: TGTGCCAGCAGCTTAATCCGGGACAGCTCACCTACGGCCAAAAACATTCAGTACTTC.

As regards this clone: Within the sample, other DNA sequences also encode this same CDR3. The chain couples TRBV18 to TRBJ1-1; 9 nucleotides align to TRBD1. V shed 3 bases, J shed 1 base, and the junction held 0 bases outside the gene matches. Germline-derived CDR1 and CDR2 are KGHSH and LQKENI. The CDR3 has 14 residues. As DNA, the CDR3 is TGTGCCAGCTCACCGACAGGGGGGAACACTGAAGCTTTCTTT. This sequence encodes CASSPTGGNTEAFF.

On this clone: This sample also contains other DNA sequences that code for the same CDR3. The chain carries TRBV18 and TRBJ1-5; a weak D match, TRBD1 (6 bases). The V and J ends lost 3 bases and 5 bases respectively, with 8 bases between them. This CDR3 region has 13 residues. Germline V gene data show CDR1 as KGHSH and CDR2 as LQKENI. This CDR3 is CASSPPGDQPQHF. For the CDR3, the DNA is TGTGCCAGCTCACCGCCAGGGGATCAGCCCCAGCATTTT.

The rearrangement uses TRBV10-3 and TRBJ2-3; D possibly uses TRBD1 or TRBD2 (8 bases each). Trimming stripped 6 bases from V and 6 bases from J, with 19 bases between. The CDR3 spans 15 residues. The germline gives CDR1 ENHRY, CDR2 SYGVKD. The CDR3 region has the DNA TGTGCCATCAGCAGGGGGCTAGCGGGTGACGATACGCAGTATTTT. It specifies CAISRGLAGDDTQYF.

This clone was seen a few times. V and J are TRBV7-2 and TRBJ2-2; TRBD2 aligns across 11 bases. This CDR3 region has 16 residues. In germline, CDR1 is SGHTA, CDR2 FQGNSA. The trim removed 5 bases at V and 2 bases at J, leaving 4 bases unmatched. CDR3 amino acids: CASSLGTSGNTGELFF. The CDR3 DNA is TGTGCCAGCAGCCTGGGGACTAGCGGAAACACCGGGGAGCTGTTTTTT.

This chain links TRBV15 with TRBJ1-5, with D uncertain. The V end was cut by 1 base, the J end by 2 bases, with 12 bases between. The CDR3 is 16 residues long. Per the germline V gene, CDR1 is LNHNV and CDR2 is YYDKDF (reference sequence). This CDR3 reads CATSRVMGSGNQPQHF. In nucleotides, the CDR3 is TGTGCCACCAGCAGAGTTATGGGGTCAGGCAATCAGCCCCAGCATTTT.

The gene calls are TRBV27 and TRBJ1-2, with TRBD1 matching over 11 bases. V lost 5 bases, J lost 7 bases, and 12 bases stayed unmatched. The CDR3 covers 16 residues. The V gene's germline CDR1 is MNHEY and CDR2 SMNVEV (reference sequence). CDR3 in amino acids: CASSLIRDRGEGGYTF. The CDR3 DNA reads TGTGCCAGCAGTCTGATACGGGACAGGGGGGAAGGTGGCTACACCTTC.

This clone was observed a few times. The chain recombines TRBV13 with TRBJ2-2; D might be TRBD2 (5 bases). The CDR3 runs 15 residues. Germline V gene data show CDR1 as PRHDT and CDR2 as FYEKMQ (reference sequence). V was cut by 2 bases and J by 6 bases, with 13 bases left in between. In DNA, the CDR3 is TGTGCCAGCAGCTTATTATCGGGGTCCCCCGGGGAGCTGTTTTTT. Amino acids: CASSLLSGSPGELFF.

The chain has TRBV5-1 and TRBJ1-1; D unclear. CDR3 size: 14 residues. CDR1 SGHRS and CDR2 YFSETQ come from the germline V gene. V was cut by 3 bases and J by 1 base, with 10 bases left in between. The CDR3, as DNA: TGCGCCAGCAGCTCAATACCGGGGAACACTGAAGCTTTCTTT. This gives the protein CASSSIPGNTEAFF.

The chain has TRBV25-1 and TRBJ2-1; D call uncertain. The CDR3 has 14 residues. The germline gives CDR1 MGHDK, CDR2 SYGVNS. V dropped 6 bases and J dropped 3 bases, with 12 bases sitting between them. As DNA, the CDR3 is TGTGCCAGCAGCCCGTCTGGCCTCTACAATGAGCAGTTCTTC. Protein: CASSPSGLYNEQFF.

A few counts support this clone. The CDR3 DNA reads as TGTGCCAGTAGTACTGGGCAGGGGGCAATCGGCTACACCTTC. Residues: CASSTGQGAIGYTF. The chain has TRBV19 and TRBJ1-2, with 8 nucleotides matching TRBD1. Per germline, CDR1 LNHDA and CDR2 SQIVND (reference sequence). The V gene end was trimmed by 4 bases and the J gene end by 8 bases; junction bases not matched to a gene: 9. The CDR3 spans 14 residues.

The chain uses TRBV7-2 and TRBJ1-2; the D is unclear. CDR3 length: 12 residues. Germline CDR1 is SGHTA and CDR2 is FQGNSA. Trimming left V 1 base short and J 7 bases short, with 7 bases between. DNA of the CDR3: TGTGCCAGCAGCTTAGACAGATTTGGCTACACCTTC. This sequence encodes CASSLDRFGYTF.

The chain links TRBV30 to TRBJ2-1; 11 positions match TRBD2. Germline V gene lookup returns CDR1 GTSNPN and CDR2 SVGIG (reference sequence). Trimming took 4 bases from V and 4 from J; bases not matched to a gene: 12. This CDR3 is 17 amino acids long. The CDR3 reads CAWIESPTSGKYNEQFF. The CDR3 DNA reads as TGTGCCTGGATCGAAAGCCCGACTAGCGGGAAATACAATGAGCAGTTCTTC.

About this clone: A clone one base away is much larger, so this may be a read error. The identical CDR3 is also encoded by other nucleotide sequences in the sample. The V call is TRBV14, the J call TRBJ2-7; 14 bases match TRBD2. The germline CDR1 and CDR2 sequences are SGHDN and FVKESK. The CDR3 has 17 residues. V shed 3 bases, J shed 7 bases, and the junction held 11 bases outside the gene matches. The CDR3 region is CASSQRPTSGGVSEQYF. The CDR3 DNA reads TGTGCCAGCAGCCAGCGCCCGACTAGCGGGGGGGTGAGTGAGCAGTACTTC.

The chain combines TRBV5-1 with TRBJ2-1; TRBD2 aligns across 9 bases. Germline lookup yields CDR1 SGHRS and CDR2 YFSETQ. With 4 bases clipped from V and 6 bases from J, the junction kept 14 bases outside the gene matches. The CDR3 totals 17 residues. The CDR3 region has the DNA TGCGCCAGCAGCCAAAAAGTAGCGGGAGTCTTGGGCAATGAGCAGTTCTTC. It yields the protein CASSQKVAGVLGNEQFF.

The chain uses TRBV7-3 and TRBJ2-7; possible D gene TRBD1, 7 bases. The CDR3 sequence is 15 residues long. V lost 1 base, J lost 4 bases, and 14 bases lay in between. Germline-derived CDR1 and CDR2 are SGHTA and FQGTGA. CDR3 in amino acids: CASSLKAGGNYEQYF. The CDR3 DNA reads as TGTGCCAGCAGCTTAAAGGCAGGGGGGAATTACGAGCAGTACTTC.

The chain employs TRBV5-4 and TRBJ1-5, with a possible D match to TRBD1 (5 bases). This CDR3 contains 17 residues. Germline CDR1 SGHNT, CDR2 YYREEE (reference sequence). V was trimmed by 4 bases and J by 3 bases, leaving 20 bases between them. The CDR3 reads CASSQDLFRVNNQPQHF. CDR3 sequence (DNA): TGTGCCAGCAGCCAAGATCTGTTCAGGGTGAACAATCAGCCCCAGCATTTT.

The V and J genes are TRBV7-9 and TRBJ1-1; D unresolved. CDR3 size: 14 residues. Deletions cut 4 bases from V and 5 bases from J, with 14 bases between. The germline CDR1 and CDR2 sequences are SEHNR and FQNEAQ (reference sequence). CDR3 DNA: TGTGCCAGCAGCTCCCCCGGGCTGGTGACTGAAGCTTTCTTT. Translation: CASSSPGLVTEAFF. Based on the CDR3 plus reference TRBV7-9 and TRBJ1-1, the full variable domain is DTGVSQNPRHKITKRGQNVTFRCDPISEHNRLYWYRQTLGQGPEFLTYFQNEAQLEKSRLLSDRFSAERPKGSFSTLEIQRTEQGDSAMYLCASSSPGLVTEAFFGQGTRLTVV.

The chain uses TRBV5-4 and TRBJ2-5; tentatively, D is TRBD2 (6 bases). Germline CDR1 reads SGHNT; CDR2 reads YYREEE (reference sequence). V lost 0 bases and J 5 bases, leaving 8 bases between the germline ends. CDR3 length: 13 amino acids. The CDR3 here is CASSLAGDETQYF. CDR3 DNA: TGTGCCAGCAGCTTGGCGGGGGATGAGACCCAGTACTTC.

The chain joins TRBV15 to TRBJ1-5; TRBD1 agrees at 9 bases. V was clipped by 8 bases and J by 7 bases; unmatched bases: 6. Germline V lookup: CDR1 LNHNV, CDR2 YYDKDF (reference sequence). The CDR3 extends over 13 amino acids. As DNA, the CDR3 is TGTGCCACCGGGACAGGGCAGAGACAGCCCCAGCATTTT. This translates into CATGTGQRQPQHF. Drawing the rest from reference TRBV15 and TRBJ1-5, the complete variable domain is DAMVIQNPRYQVTQFGKPVTLSCSQTLNHNVMYWYQQKSSQAPKLLFHYYDKDFNNEADTPDNFQSRRPNTSFCFLDIRSPGLGDTAMYLCATGTGQRQPQHFGDGTRLSIL.

The CDR3 DNA is TGCAGCGTGGGTGGCGGGAGGAATTCCGTGCAGTTCTTC. It is translated as CSVGGGRNSVQFF. The V call is TRBV29-1, the J call TRBJ2-1, with 8 bases lining up with TRBD2. The germline V gene encodes CDR1 SQVTM and CDR2 ANQGSEA. This CDR3 is built from 13 residues. Trimming took 6 bases from V and 12 from J; bases not matched to a gene: 13.